Each of the 30 T cell receptor beta chains below was sequenced from the same sample in a study of blood T cell repertoires in COVID-19. The method was immunoSEQ multiplex PCR; TCRdb's version includes in-frame clones alone and lacks a portion of them. This table has 130,000 or so clones, about 87% appearing once. The sequenced sample consisted of peripheral blood. The receptor source for this set is a woman aged 50 to 65 with acute or convalescent COVID-19.

This chain joins TRBV7-9 and TRBJ1-6; a possible D gene is TRBD1 (5 bases). Germline CDR1 is SEHNR and CDR2 is FQNEAQ (reference sequence). V gave up 4 bases and J gave up 16 bases, with 11 bases separating them. The CDR3 spans 11 residues. For the CDR3, the DNA is TGTGCCAGCAGCTCGGGGGGTCGTCTCCACTTT. Translation gives CASSSGGRLHF.

The V call is TRBV5-3, the J call TRBJ2-7; D is possibly TRBD2 (5 bases). TRBV5-3 is designated an ORF whose function remains uncertain. CDR3 size: 13 residues. Trimming left V 5 bases short and J 6 bases short, with 15 bases between. This chain's CDR3 is CARRVWRQSEQYF. CDR3 nucleotide sequence: TGTGCCAGAAGGGTGTGGAGGCAAAGCGAGCAGTACTTC.

This chain uses TRBV2 with TRBJ2-1; D gene ambiguous. Germline CDR1 reads SNHLY; CDR2 reads FYNNEI. This CDR3 contains 11 residues. Trimming removed 6 bases from V and 6 bases from J, with 6 bases in between. CDR3 amino acids: CASSPVNEQFF. In nucleotides, the CDR3 is TGTGCCAGCAGCCCGGTCAATGAGCAGTTCTTC.

J is TRBJ2-7 and V is TRBV4-1; tentative D call: TRBD2 (5 bases). Trimming cost V 0 bases and J 0 bases, with 15 bases left between them. Germline V gene lookup returns CDR1 MGHRA and CDR2 YSYEKL. This CDR3 comprises 17 residues. CDR3 sequence: CASSQEGAYGISYEQYF. The CDR3 DNA reads TGCGCCAGCAGCCAAGAGGGAGCGTACGGGATCTCCTACGAGCAGTACTTC.

V and J are TRBV27 and TRBJ2-7, with D possibly matching TRBD2 (5 bases). Germline V gene sequence: CDR1 MNHEY, CDR2 SMNVEV (reference sequence). The CDR3 spans 8 residues. CDR3 nucleotide sequence: TGTGCTTGGAGGGAGCAGTACTTC. Its protein is CAWREQYF.

The rearrangement links TRBV2 to TRBJ2-7; 10 nucleotides line up with TRBD2. CDR1 SNHLY and CDR2 FYNNEI come from the germline V gene. V lost 7 bases to trimming and J lost 7 bases; unmatched junction nucleotides: 10. There are 14 residues in the CDR3. As DNA, the CDR3 is TGTGCCAGCATCTGGGCTAGCGGGGGTGAAGAGCAGTACTTC. Residues: CASIWASGGEEQYF. The variable domain in full, completed from reference TRBV2 and TRBJ2-7, reads EPEVTQTPSHQVTQMGQEVILRCVPISNHLYFYWYRQILGQKVEFLVSFYNNEISEKSEIFDDQFSVERPDGSNFTLKIRSTKLEDSAMYFCASIWASGGEEQYFGPGTRLTVT.

This chain joins TRBV6-6 and TRBJ1-6; possibly TRBD1 for D (6 bases). This CDR3 is built from 16 residues. Germline values: CDR1 MNHNY, CDR2 SVGAGI (reference sequence). Trimming removed 5 bases at V and 0 bases at J, with 11 bases between. The DNA for the CDR3 is TGTGCCAGCAGTCGAACAGGGAGCTCCTATAATTCACCCCTCCACTTT. It translates to CASSRTGSSYNSPLHF.

The J gene is TRBJ2-2, the V gene TRBV16; 8 bases fit TRBD1. The length of the CDR3 is 16 residues. Germline V gene data show CDR1 as KGHSY and CDR2 as FQNENV. V shed 3 bases, J shed 7 bases, and the junction held 10 bases outside the gene matches. The CDR3 sequence: CASSHPDRVVGGELFF. In DNA form, the CDR3 reads TGTGCCAGCAGCCACCCGGACAGGGTGGTCGGCGGGGAGCTGTTTTTT.

This CDR3 is CASSYVGLADSYEQYF. DNA of the CDR3: TGTGCCAGCAGTTACGTCGGACTAGCGGACTCCTACGAGCAGTACTTC. The J gene is TRBJ2-7, the V gene TRBV28; TRBD2 agrees at 10 bases. V lost 4 bases and J lost 0; bases outside the gene matches: 6. This CDR3 is built from 16 residues. Germline V gives CDR1 MDHEN, CDR2 SYDVKM.

The rearrangement joins TRBV11-1 to TRBJ1-1, with TRBD1 matching over 8 bases. This CDR3 is 16 amino acids long. From germline, CDR1 is SGHAT and CDR2 FQDESV (reference sequence). V lost 1 base and J lost 3; bases outside the gene matches: 7. Written as DNA, the CDR3 is TGTGCCAGCAGCTTAGGGGCAGGGGGCGCGGACACTGAAGCTTTCTTT. Its translation is CASSLGAGGADTEAFF.

The genes are TRBV18 and TRBJ2-7; possibly TRBD2 for D (5 bases). V dropped 3 bases and J dropped 7 bases, with 10 bases sitting between them. Germline-derived CDR1 and CDR2 are KGHSH and LQKENI. CDR3 size: 12 residues. CDR3 region: CASSPSEGEQYF. The DNA for the CDR3 is TGTGCCAGCTCACCGTCTGAGGGTGAGCAGTACTTC.

This rearrangement joins TRBV7-2 to TRBJ1-1, with TRBD1 matching over 7 bases. J was trimmed by 4 bases and V by 1 base; bases with no gene match: 9. The CDR3 loop spans 16 amino acids. Per the germline V gene, CDR1 is SGHTA and CDR2 is FQGNSA. The CDR3 DNA reads TGTGCCAGCAGCTTAGTAGGGGGCGGGATGGGCACTGAAGCTTTCTTT. Protein: CASSLVGGGMGTEAFF. Full variable domain (outside the CDR3, taken from reference TRBV7-2 and TRBJ1-1): GAGVSQSPSNKVTEKGKDVELRCDPISGHTALYWYRQSLGQGLEFLIYFQGNSAPDKSGLPSDRFSAERTGGSVSTLTIQRTQQEDSAVYLCASSLVGGGMGTEAFFGQGTRLTVV.

The rearrangement uses TRBV7-2 and TRBJ2-7, with D unclear. Germline lookup yields CDR1 SGHTA and CDR2 FQGNSA. CDR3 size: 15 residues. Trimming took off 5 bases at V and 1 base at J, with 15 bases between the two ends. The DNA for the CDR3 is TGTGCCAGCAGCGGTACTCTGGGCGCTTCCTACGAGCAGTACTTC. Its protein product is CASSGTLGASYEQYF.

The rearrangement links TRBV5-3 to TRBJ2-7; perhaps TRBD2 as D (5 bases). TRBV5-3 is labeled an ORF, and its function is uncertain. The CDR3 runs 11 residues. V shed 8 bases and J shed 3 bases, with 9 bases lying between them. This CDR3 reads CARLALYEQYF. CDR3 bases: TGTGCCAGGCTAGCCCTCTACGAGCAGTACTTC.

The gene calls are TRBV29-1 and TRBJ2-7; TRBD2 matches 9 bases. CDR1 and CDR2 (germline): SQVTM, ANQGSEA. CDR3 size: 11 residues. V lost 7 bases to trimming and J lost 5 bases; unmatched junction nucleotides: 3. The CDR3, as DNA: TGCAGCGGTGCGGGGGGGAACGAGCAGTACTTC. Amino acids: CSGAGGNEQYF.

J is TRBJ2-1 and V is TRBV6-2 or TRBV6-3, with 7 bases identical to TRBD2. The CDR3 runs to 16 residues. J was trimmed by 2 bases and V by 2 bases; bases with no gene match: 6. Germline assignment: CDR1 MNHEY and CDR2 SVGEGT. The CDR3 loop reads CASSYQRGPPYNEQFF. In DNA, the CDR3 is TGTGCCAGCAGTTACCAGCGGGGTCCGCCCTACAATGAGCAGTTCTTC.

The gene calls are TRBV13 and TRBJ2-3; 8 bases are shared with TRBD2. CDR1 is PRHDT and CDR2 is FYEKMQ in the germline V gene (reference sequence). The trim removed 0 bases at V and 2 bases at J, leaving 4 bases unmatched. This CDR3 spans 16 amino acids. The CDR3: CASSLGLAGLTDTQYF. The DNA of the CDR3 is TGTGCCAGCAGCTTAGGTCTAGCGGGTCTCACAGATACGCAGTATTTT.

The chain employs TRBV3-1 (or the pseudogene TRBV3-2) and TRBJ1-1; no reliable D call. CDR3 length equals 15 residues. The germline V gene has CDR1 LGHDT and CDR2 YNNKEL (reference sequence). The V end lost 3 bases, the J end lost 4 bases, and 15 bases lay between the germline ends. The CDR3 coding sequence is TGTGCCAGCAGCCAGGGCTGGGCTTTGGGCACTGAAGCTTTCTTT. It is translated as CASSQGWALGTEAFF.

The chain employs TRBV5-4 and TRBJ2-5, with TRBD2 matching over 16 bases. The germline V gene encodes CDR1 SGHNT and CDR2 YYREEE (reference sequence). V trimming: 3 bases; J trimming: 5 bases; junction bases outside the gene matches: 10. This CDR3 has 18 amino acids. This CDR3 reads CASSSGTSGGDPRETQYF. CDR3 bases: TGTGCCAGCAGCTCCGGGACTAGCGGGGGGGATCCTCGGGAGACCCAGTACTTC.

The genes are TRBV30 and TRBJ2-1; the D gene is possibly TRBD2 (6 bases). The CDR3 is 11 amino acids. Germline V gives CDR1 GTSNPN, CDR2 SVGIG (reference sequence). The V gene lost 2 bases and the J gene lost 12 bases, with 11 bases spanning the gap. The CDR3: CAWSKAEGQFF. CDR3 coding DNA: TGTGCCTGGAGTAAGGCGGAGGGGCAGTTCTTC.

The chain combines TRBV3-1 (or the pseudogene TRBV3-2) with TRBJ2-7; 7 bases match TRBD1. This CDR3 contains 15 residues. Trimming cost V 3 bases and J 3 bases; bases outside gene matches: 8. Germline values: CDR1 LGHDT, CDR2 YNNKEL (reference sequence). CDR3 amino acids: CASSHGDSWDYEQYF. The CDR3 DNA follows: TGTGCCAGCAGCCATGGGGACAGTTGGGACTACGAGCAGTACTTC.

This clone was seen just once. The chain carries TRBV24-1 and TRBJ2-5, with 10 nucleotides matching TRBD1. Trimming removed 3 bases from V and 4 bases from J; junction bases left unmatched: 4. The CDR3 spans 15 residues. CDR1 and CDR2 (germline): KGHDR, SFDVKD. CDR3 sequence reads: CATSDPTGGAETQYF. DNA for the CDR3: TGTGCCACCAGTGATCCGACAGGGGGCGCAGAGACCCAGTACTTC.

This chain links TRBV12-3 or TRBV12-4 with TRBJ1-5; TRBD1 agrees at 7 bases. The V gene end was trimmed by 6 bases and the J gene end by 7 bases; junction bases not matched to a gene: 6. This CDR3 contains 13 residues. In DNA, the CDR3 is TGTGCCAGCAGCTTTACAGGGGAGCAGCCCCAGCATTTT. It is translated as CASSFTGEQPQHF.

This rearrangement joins TRBV29-1 to TRBJ1-1, with TRBD1 matching 10 bases. V gave up 5 bases and J gave up 5 bases; unmatched junction bases: 5. From germline, CDR1 is SQVTM and CDR2 ANQGSEA. This CDR3 spans 13 amino acids. The DNA of the CDR3 is TGCAGCGTTCCGACAGGGGGCTGGACTGAAGCTTTCTTT. Amino acid sequence: CSVPTGGWTEAFF.

The V call is TRBV19, the J call TRBJ2-7; a possible D gene is TRBD2 (6 bases). This CDR3 is 15 amino acids long. Germline V gene sequence: CDR1 LNHDA, CDR2 SQIVND (reference sequence). V dropped 3 bases and J dropped 3 bases, with 15 bases sitting between them. The CDR3 sequence: CASSIRDSVFYEQYF. In DNA, the CDR3 is TGTGCCAGTAGTATCCGGGACTCCGTATTCTACGAGCAGTACTTC.

This clone was counted only a few times. The genes are TRBV10-3 and TRBJ2-7, with 12 bases lining up with TRBD1. Trimming at V came to 11 bases and at J to 6 bases, leaving 11 bases not matched to a gene. Germline-derived CDR1 and CDR2 are ENHRY and SYGVKD. The CDR3 has 14 amino acids. The CDR3 is CASQSGTGGVEQYF. CDR3 bases: TGTGCCTCCCAAAGCGGGACAGGGGGCGTCGAGCAGTACTTC.

The V and J genes are TRBV30 and TRBJ1-5, with D perhaps TRBD1 (6 bases). Germline assignment: CDR1 GTSNPN and CDR2 SVGIG (reference sequence). This CDR3 spans 12 amino acids. Trimming shortened V by 4 bases and J by 2 bases, and 6 bases separated the two germline ends. The CDR3 reads CAWNRGNQPQHF. Here the CDR3 DNA reads TGTGCCTGGAACAGGGGCAATCAGCCCCAGCATTTT.

The genes are TRBV11-3 and TRBJ1-1, with D possibly TRBD1 on 5 matching bases. Trimming took off 1 base at V and 1 base at J, with 10 bases between the two ends. Germline CDR1 reads SGHNT; CDR2 reads YENEEA. The CDR3 length is 15 residues. Here the CDR3 reads CASSLVEGENTEAFF. The CDR3, as DNA: TGTGCCAGCAGCTTAGTAGAAGGGGAGAACACTGAAGCTTTCTTT.

The chain recombines TRBV12-3 or TRBV12-4 with TRBJ1-1; D is unresolved. The germline V and J ends were trimmed by 4 bases and 3 bases, with 9 bases remaining between them. This CDR3 comprises 13 residues. The CDR3 sequence is CASSWREYTEAFF. CDR3 in DNA: TGTGCCAGCAGTTGGCGGGAATACACTGAAGCTTTCTTT.

The chain couples TRBV29-1 to TRBJ2-7; weak D call: TRBD2 (7 bases). Trimming cost V 0 bases and J 6 bases, with 15 bases left between them. The CDR3 loop spans 14 amino acids. Germline CDR1 SQVTM, CDR2 ANQGSEA. DNA for the CDR3: TGCAGCGTTGAAGAGTACAGGGAGGGTTCCGAGCAGTACTTC. It translates to CSVEEYREGSEQYF.